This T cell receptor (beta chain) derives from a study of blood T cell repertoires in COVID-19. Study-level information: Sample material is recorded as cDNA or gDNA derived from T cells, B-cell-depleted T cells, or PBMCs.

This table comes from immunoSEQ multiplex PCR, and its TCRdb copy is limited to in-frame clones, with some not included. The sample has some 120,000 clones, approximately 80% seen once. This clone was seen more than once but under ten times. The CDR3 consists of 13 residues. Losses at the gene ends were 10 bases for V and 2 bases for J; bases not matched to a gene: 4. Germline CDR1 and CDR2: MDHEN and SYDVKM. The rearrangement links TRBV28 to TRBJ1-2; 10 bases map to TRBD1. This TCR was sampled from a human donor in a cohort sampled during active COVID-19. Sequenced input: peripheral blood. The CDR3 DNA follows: TGTGCCACCGTGACAGGGGGCAACTATGGCTACACCTTC. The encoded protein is CATVTGGNYGYTF.